A single sample is the source of the 10 T cell receptor beta chains below, sequenced in a study of cytomegalovirus exposure and HLA in healthy donors. Method: immunoSEQ multiplex PCR; TCRdb's copy keeps in-frame clones and lacks some. The table includes a few hundred thousand clones, 70% to 90% detected once. Input material: PBMCs. These receptors all stem from a woman aged 18-30 years in good health and CMV-seronegative.

J is TRBJ1-1 and V is TRBV10-1, with D uncertain. The V and J ends lost 4 bases and 2 bases respectively, with 5 bases between them. Germline V lookup: CDR1 WNHNN, CDR2 SYGVQD (reference sequence). There are 12 residues in the CDR3. CDR3 nucleotide sequence: TGCGCCAGCAGTGCGGGTAACACTGAAGCTTTCTTT. It translates to CASSAGNTEAFF.

The chain has TRBV9 and TRBJ2-7; tentatively, D is TRBD2 (5 bases). CDR3 length: 14 amino acids. V lost 0 bases, J lost 5 bases, and 12 bases lay in between. The V gene's germline CDR1 is SGDLS and CDR2 YYNGEE. The CDR3, as DNA: TGTGCCAGCAGCGTAGCTAACGGGGTCAACGAGCAGTACTTC. It codes for CASSVANGVNEQYF.

This chain connects TRBV4-2 to TRBJ1-4, with D uncertain. V lost 5 bases to trimming and J lost 2 bases, with 18 bases between them. Germline CDR1 reads LGHNA; CDR2 reads YNFKEQ. CDR3 length: 17 amino acids. The CDR3 spells CASSFAEGFGTNEKLFF. CDR3 sequence (DNA): TGTGCCAGCAGCTTCGCCGAGGGATTTGGGACTAATGAAAAACTGTTTTTT.

The J gene is TRBJ2-1, the V gene TRBV7-6; D is unclear. V shed 4 bases and J shed 5 bases, with 21 bases lying between them. This CDR3 has 17 amino acids. In germline, CDR1 is SGHVS, CDR2 FNYEAQ. The CDR3 loop is CASSSPTTNDGDNEQFF. DNA of the CDR3: TGTGCCAGCAGCTCTCCTACGACGAACGACGGAGACAATGAGCAGTTCTTC.

The genes are TRBV27 and TRBJ2-3; D remains ambiguous. The CDR3 is 13 amino acids. The ends were cut back, 2 bases at V and 2 bases at J, with 5 bases in the middle. The germline gives CDR1 MNHEY, CDR2 SMNVEV (reference sequence). The CDR3 coding sequence is TGTGCCAGCAGTTTAATAGCCACAGATACGCAGTATTTT. This gives the protein CASSLIATDTQYF.

J is TRBJ2-1 and V is TRBV19, with D unresolved. The CDR3 runs 12 residues. V lost 4 bases, J lost 6 bases, and 7 bases lay in between. Germline-derived CDR1 and CDR2 are LNHDA and SQIVND (reference sequence). The DNA for the CDR3 is TGTGCCAGTAGTACCGTCTTCAATGAGCAGTTCTTC. Protein product: CASSTVFNEQFF.

The sample holds one count of this clone. The V call is TRBV5-1, the J call TRBJ2-2; D not resolved. V gave up 2 bases and J gave up 1 base, with 15 bases separating them. The CDR3 spans 17 residues. Germline values: CDR1 SGHRS, CDR2 YFSETQ. The CDR3 nucleotides are TGCGCCAGCAGCTTTCTTGGTATTAGCAGGAACACCGGGGAGCTGTTTTTT. Protein: CASSFLGISRNTGELFF.

V gene TRBV28 combines with J gene TRBJ2-7; 10 bases agree with TRBD2. The CDR3 length is 13 residues. The ends lost 6 bases at V and 6 bases at J; junction bases unmatched: 5. The V gene's germline CDR1 is MDHEN and CDR2 SYDVKM. The CDR3: CASSLAGDVEQYF. As DNA, the CDR3 is TGTGCCAGCAGCCTAGCGGGAGATGTCGAGCAGTACTTC.

The chain recombines TRBV27 with TRBJ2-1; no reliable D call. The germline CDR1 and CDR2 sequences are MNHEY and SMNVEV (reference sequence). The ends were cut back, 3 bases at V and 0 bases at J, with 15 bases in the middle. The CDR3 runs 17 residues. In DNA, the CDR3 is TGTGCCAGCAGTTTTTTTGGCGGTCAGAGCTCCTACAATGAGCAGTTCTTC. Its translation: CASSFFGGQSSYNEQFF.

V is TRBV7-9 and J is TRBJ2-1; 7 bases match TRBD1. Trimming took 6 bases from V and 5 from J; bases not matched to a gene: 1. This CDR3 comprises 12 residues. Looked up from germline, CDR1 is SEHNR and CDR2 is FQNEAQ (reference sequence). This CDR3 reads CASRGTDNEQFF. CDR3 in DNA: TGTGCCAGCAGAGGGACAGACAATGAGCAGTTCTTC.